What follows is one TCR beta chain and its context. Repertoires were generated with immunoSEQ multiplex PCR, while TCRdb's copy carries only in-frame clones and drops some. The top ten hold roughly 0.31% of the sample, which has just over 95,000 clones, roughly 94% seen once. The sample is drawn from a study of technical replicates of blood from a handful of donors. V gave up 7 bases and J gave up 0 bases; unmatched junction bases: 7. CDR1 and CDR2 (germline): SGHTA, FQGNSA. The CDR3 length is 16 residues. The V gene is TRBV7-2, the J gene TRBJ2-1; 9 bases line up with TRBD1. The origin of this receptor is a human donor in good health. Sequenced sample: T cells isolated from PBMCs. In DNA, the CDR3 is TGTGCCAGCATCTCAGGGACAGGGAGCTCCTACAATGAGCAGTTCTTC. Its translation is CASISGTGSSYNEQFF.